The 20 T cell receptor beta chains below come from one sample, sequenced in a study of cytomegalovirus exposure and HLA in healthy donors. The table came from immunoSEQ multiplex PCR; TCRdb's copy has only in-frame clones and leaves some out. The sample contains roughly 100,000 clones, about 95% of which appear only once. The sample consisted of PBMCs. All receptors derive from a woman younger than 35 in good health and CMV-seronegative.

The rearrangement joins TRBV2 to TRBJ2-2; D gene ambiguous. This CDR3 is 13 amino acids long. V was cut by 5 bases and J by 4 bases, with 8 bases left in between. The V gene's germline CDR1 is SNHLY and CDR2 FYNNEI. The CDR3 spells CASSSSPTGELFF. For the CDR3, the DNA is TGTGCCAGCAGTTCCAGTCCCACCGGGGAGCTGTTTTTT. Complete variable domain (other parts from reference TRBV2 and TRBJ2-2): EPEVTQTPSHQVTQMGQEVILRCVPISNHLYFYWYRQILGQKVEFLVSFYNNEISEKSEIFDDQFSVERPDGSNFTLKIRSTKLEDSAMYFCASSSSPTGELFFGEGSRLTVL.

V gene TRBV13 combines with J gene TRBJ2-7; 14 bases fit TRBD2. The CDR3 has 17 residues. Germline V lookup: CDR1 PRHDT, CDR2 FYEKMQ (reference sequence). The ends lost 4 bases at V and 7 bases at J; junction bases unmatched: 12. The CDR3 is CASSSTSGGDPRWEQYF. The DNA for the CDR3 is TGTGCCAGCAGCTCGACTAGCGGGGGGGACCCCCGGTGGGAGCAGTACTTC.

The V gene is TRBV12-2, the J gene TRBJ2-3; the tabulated D call, TRBD1, remains unverified against the DNA. TRBV12-2 is noted as a pseudogene. This CDR3 is 16 amino acids long. The CDR3 DNA is TGTGCAAGTCGCTCAGGAATACCTCTCAGCACAGATACGCAGTATTTT. Translation gives CASRSGIPLSTDTQYF.

The rearrangement links TRBV9 to TRBJ2-2, with 8 bases matching TRBD1. V lost 0 bases to trimming and J lost 4 bases; unmatched junction nucleotides: 8. This CDR3 has 17 residues. The germline gives CDR1 SGDLS, CDR2 YYNGEE. The chain's CDR3 is CASSVGGTGGSTGELFF. The CDR3 nucleotides read TGTGCCAGCAGCGTAGGAGGGACAGGAGGAAGCACCGGGGAGCTGTTTTTT.

The rearrangement joins TRBV9 to TRBJ2-1; maybe TRBD2 (7 bases). CDR1 is SGDLS and CDR2 is YYNGEE in the germline V gene. V shed 0 bases and J shed 8 bases, with 12 bases lying between them. This CDR3 is 14 amino acids long. The CDR3 is CASSVGGGRDEQFF. The DNA for the CDR3 is TGTGCCAGCAGCGTAGGGGGGGGCCGGGATGAGCAGTTCTTC.

The chain joins TRBV21-1 to TRBJ2-1; the table gives TRBD2 as D, unverified against the DNA. TRBV21-1 is described as a pseudogene. The CDR3 has 16 amino acids. In DNA, the CDR3 is TGTGCCAGCAGCAAAGAGGCGGACTACCAAGACCTGAGGCGGTTCTTC. As protein: CASSKEADYQDLRRFF.

The chain couples TRBV13 to TRBJ2-3; 8 nucleotides match TRBD2. Germline V lookup: CDR1 PRHDT, CDR2 FYEKMQ (reference sequence). Losses at the gene ends were 1 base for V and 5 bases for J; bases not matched to a gene: 5. CDR3 length: 15 amino acids. For the CDR3, the DNA is TGTGCCAGCAGCTTAGCGGGGGGGCGGGGAGATACGCAGTATTTT. This sequence encodes CASSLAGGRGDTQYF.

The CDR3 protein is CASSGGDSNTEAFF. In DNA, the CDR3 is TGCGCCAGCAGCGGCGGGGACAGTAACACTGAAGCTTTCTTT. The J gene is TRBJ1-1, the V gene TRBV5-1, with 7 nucleotides matching TRBD1. V lost 4 bases and J lost 2; bases outside the gene matches: 5. Germline V gene data show CDR1 as SGHRS and CDR2 as YFSETQ. CDR3 size: 14 residues.

This clone came up once. V is TRBV30 and J is TRBJ2-7; 8 bases align to TRBD1. V gave up 7 bases and J gave up 3 bases; unmatched junction bases: 2. This CDR3 has 11 amino acids. The germline CDR1 and CDR2 sequences are GTSNPN and SVGIG (reference sequence). This CDR3 reads CASGTGYEQYF. As DNA, the CDR3 is TGTGCCTCCGGGACAGGCTACGAGCAGTACTTC.

The chain is built from TRBV2 and TRBJ2-2, with D possibly TRBD1 on 7 matching bases. V was trimmed by 6 bases and J by 0 bases, leaving 11 bases between them. The germline CDR1 and CDR2 sequences are SNHLY and FYNNEI. The CDR3 has 15 amino acids. CDR3: CASRGGTANTGELFF. For the CDR3, the DNA is TGTGCCAGCAGAGGGGGGACAGCGAACACCGGGGAGCTGTTTTTT. Looking up the rest from reference TRBV2 and TRBJ2-2 gives the full variable domain: EPEVTQTPSHQVTQMGQEVILRCVPISNHLYFYWYRQILGQKVEFLVSFYNNEISEKSEIFDDQFSVERPDGSNFTLKIRSTKLEDSAMYFCASRGGTANTGELFFGEGSRLTVL.

The CDR3 DNA sequence: TGTGCCAGCAGCGAAGGAACCGGGACTATGAACACCGGGGAGCTGTTTTTT. It encodes CASSEGTGTMNTGELFF. The V gene is TRBV9, the J gene TRBJ2-2; the match to TRBD2 covers 7 bases. V lost 3 bases and J lost 1; bases outside the gene matches: 9. This CDR3 comprises 17 residues. Germline CDR1 SGDLS, CDR2 YYNGEE.

The rearrangement links TRBV11-3 to TRBJ2-1, with TRBD2 matching 9 bases. V lost 5 bases and J lost 7; bases outside the gene matches: 9. CDR1 and CDR2 (germline): SGHNT, YENEEA. This CDR3 is built from 15 residues. The CDR3 is CASSEIIAGENEQFF. In DNA, the CDR3 is TGTGCCAGCAGCGAAATAATAGCGGGGGAGAATGAGCAGTTCTTC.

The gene calls are TRBV19 and TRBJ2-3, with a tentative D call TRBD1 (5 bases). The germline V and J ends were trimmed by 3 bases and 2 bases, with 12 bases remaining between them. This CDR3 comprises 15 residues. Germline V CDR1 and CDR2: LNHDA, SQIVND (reference sequence). Here the CDR3 reads CASSIKGRDTDTQYF. The CDR3 bases are TGTGCCAGTAGTATTAAGGGGCGAGACACAGATACGCAGTATTTT.

The chain carries TRBV4-1 and TRBJ1-3; D might be TRBD1 (5 bases). The CDR3 consists of 16 residues. The V and J ends lost 4 bases and 4 bases respectively, with 17 bases between them. In germline, CDR1 is MGHRA, CDR2 YSYEKL. CDR3 sequence: CASSPFATVGGNTIYF. The CDR3 DNA reads as TGCGCCAGCAGCCCCTTCGCGACAGTAGGAGGAAACACCATATATTTT.

The count of this clone is one. The gene calls are TRBV5-1 and TRBJ1-1; tentative D call: TRBD1 (5 bases). V was clipped by 2 bases and J by 8 bases, with 13 bases between them. This CDR3 contains 13 residues. The germline V gene has CDR1 SGHRS and CDR2 YFSETQ. The CDR3 DNA reads as TGCGCCAGCAGCTTTGGGGAAGACAGAGAAGCTTTCTTT. Translated, it gives CASSFGEDREAFF. The whole variable domain, remainder taken from reference TRBV5-1 and TRBJ1-1, is KAGVTQTPRYLIKTRGQQVTLSCSPISGHRSVSWYQQTPGQGLQFLFEYFSETQRNKGNFPGRFSGRQFSNSRSEMNVSTLELGDSALYLCASSFGEDREAFFGQGTRLTVV.

The rearrangement joins TRBV5-1 to TRBJ2-3; D unclear. The ends were cut back, 0 bases at V and 3 bases at J, with 2 bases in the middle. This CDR3 comprises 12 residues. Germline V gene sequence: CDR1 SGHRS, CDR2 YFSETQ. The CDR3 here is CASSLVTDTQYF. For the CDR3, the DNA is TGCGCCAGCAGCTTGGTAACAGATACGCAGTATTTT.

This rearrangement joins TRBV7-2 to TRBJ1-5, with D possibly matching TRBD1 (6 bases). The germline gives CDR1 SGHTA, CDR2 FQGNSA. With 4 bases removed from V and 3 bases from J, the gap between germline ends came to 10 bases. This CDR3 contains 14 residues. The CDR3 DNA reads as TGTGCCAGCAGCTATGGACAGAACAATCAGCCCCAGCATTTT. Protein product: CASSYGQNNQPQHF.

The genes are TRBV30 and TRBJ1-2, with a weak D call TRBD1 (5 bases). The CDR3 is 14 amino acids. V was cut by 4 bases and J by 4 bases, with 16 bases left in between. Germline values: CDR1 GTSNPN, CDR2 SVGIG (reference sequence). The CDR3 reads CAWIYGGGSYGYTF. The CDR3 coding sequence is TGTGCCTGGATTTACGGGGGAGGTAGCTATGGCTACACCTTC. The full variable domain, with the rest looked up from reference TRBV30 and TRBJ1-2, is SQTIHQWPATLVQPVGSPLSLECTVEGTSNPNLYWYRQAAGRGLQLLFYSVGIGQISSEVPQNLSASRPQDRQFILSSKKLLLSDSGFYLCAWIYGGGSYGYTFGSGTRLTVV.

This sequence joins TRBV9 and TRBJ1-1; no clear D. Germline values: CDR1 SGDLS, CDR2 YYNGEE. Trimming took off 8 bases at V and 8 bases at J, with 13 bases between the two ends. The CDR3 runs 11 residues. CDR3 sequence reads: CASGEPKEAFF. CDR3 DNA sequence: TGTGCCAGTGGGGAGCCGAAAGAAGCTTTCTTT. Full variable domain (missing parts from reference TRBV9 and TRBJ1-1): DSGVTQTPKHLITATGQRVTLRCSPRSGDLSVYWYQQSLDQGLQFLIQYYNGEERAKGNILERFSAQQFPDLHSELNLSSLELGDSALYFCASGEPKEAFFGQGTRLTVV.

The V gene is TRBV18, the J gene TRBJ1-6; 11 positions match TRBD1. There are 19 residues in the CDR3. V was clipped by 3 bases and J by 2 bases; unmatched bases: 9. Germline CDR1 and CDR2: KGHSH and LQKENI. As DNA, the CDR3 is TGTGCCAGCTCACCCTACGGACAGGGGGCAGTAGCCTATAATTCACCCCTCCACTTT. Its translation is CASSPYGQGAVAYNSPLHF.